The 5 T cell receptor beta chains presented below share a single source sample, sequenced in a study of blood T cells in healthy people across ages. Next came a second PCR, run for about 6 to 12 cycles, which used a sample-barcoded 5' primer along with a J-beta primer mix. TCRdb re-derived calls from the 5' RACE reads in MiXCR, one entry per CDR3 protein. The sample has about a million distinct CDR3 sequences; roughly 51% are singletons. Input material: blood. These TCRs come from a woman aged 60-70 years in good health.

This sequence joins TRBV4-2 and TRBJ2-5; the D gene is possibly TRBD1 (7 bases). The CDR3 covers 15 residues. V was cut by 1 base and J by 2 bases, with 11 bases left in between. Germline loops: CDR1 LGHNA, CDR2 YNFKEQ. The CDR3 is CASSQGGTDQETQYF. Here the CDR3 DNA reads TGTGCCAGCAGCCAAGGCGGGACAGATCAAGAGACCCAGTACTTC.

V usage is TRBV20-1 and J usage is TRBJ2-1; D is perhaps TRBD2 (5 bases). Trimming cost V 5 bases and J 9 bases, with 23 bases left between them. Per germline, CDR1 DFQATT and CDR2 SNEGSKA (reference sequence). This CDR3 spans 15 amino acids. The CDR3 DNA reads TGCAGTGCTCCCGCTCGGCGGGTAGGGAGTCGTGAGCAGTTCTTC. It encodes CSAPARRVGSREQFF.

This clonotype was detected a few times. The chain carries TRBV27 and TRBJ2-5, with 11 bases identical to TRBD2. J lost 0 bases, V lost 6 bases, and 9 bases had no gene match. The CDR3 has 17 residues. Germline assignment: CDR1 MNHEY and CDR2 SMNVEV (reference sequence). CDR3 in DNA: TGTGCCAGCAGCCCCACTAGCGGGAGTGAGTACCAAGAGACCCAGTACTTC. This codes for CASSPTSGSEYQETQYF.

The rearrangement uses TRBV4-1 and TRBJ2-6; TRBD1 matches at 7 bases. The V gene's germline CDR1 is MGHRA and CDR2 YSYEKL. V was clipped by 1 base and J by 4 bases; unmatched bases: 16. This CDR3 is built from 20 residues. CDR3 DNA: TGCGCCAGCAGCCAAGTATATTTCCGGGACAGTTCCTCAGGGGCCAACGTCCTGACTTTC. Translating it yields CASSQVYFRDSSSGANVLTF.

This chain joins TRBV5-1 and TRBJ2-7, with TRBD2 matching over 7 bases. Trimming removed 0 bases from V and 2 bases from J; junction bases left unmatched: 5. CDR1 SGHRS and CDR2 YFSETQ come from the germline V gene. The CDR3 has 15 amino acids. Here the CDR3 reads CASSLDGGRAYEQYF. CDR3 DNA sequence: TGCGCCAGCAGCTTGGATGGGGGGAGGGCCTACGAGCAGTACTTC. The complete variable domain, with remaining parts taken from reference TRBV5-1 and TRBJ2-7, reads KAGVTQTPRYLIKTRGQQVTLSCSPISGHRSVSWYQQTPGQGLQFLFEYFSETQRNKGNFPGRFSGRQFSNSRSEMNVSTLELGDSALYLCASSLDGGRAYEQYFGPGTRLTVT.